This TCR beta chain derives from a study of T cells in localized non-small cell lung cancer. Study results and caveats: Longer survival (overall) was linked to higher T cell density in blood. Adjacent lung held a median roughly 60 of the top 100 tumor clones. It was uninvolved adjacent lung that showed the highest T cell clonality, exceeding tumor.

This clone is medium-sized (0.01 to 0.1%) in the sample. The antigen is undetermined. Assay: immunoSEQ multiplex PCR; the TCRdb copy retains only in-frame clones and omits some. The sample lists under 4,500 clones; around 25% were seen once. This receptor was identified in a woman aged 35 to 70 with stage I lung adenocarcinoma. Specimen: lung tumor tissue, collected before any cancer treatment.

The CDR3 nucleotides are TGTGCCAGCAGCTCGGCAAGCGGACAGGGAAGAGCTTTCTTT. Protein sequence: CASSSASGQGRAFF. The chain employs TRBV11-3 and TRBJ1-1; 8 bases fit TRBD1. CDR1 is SGHNT, CDR2 YENEEA, per germline. The CDR3 consists of 14 residues. V shed 4 bases, J shed 10 bases, and the junction held 11 bases outside the gene matches.